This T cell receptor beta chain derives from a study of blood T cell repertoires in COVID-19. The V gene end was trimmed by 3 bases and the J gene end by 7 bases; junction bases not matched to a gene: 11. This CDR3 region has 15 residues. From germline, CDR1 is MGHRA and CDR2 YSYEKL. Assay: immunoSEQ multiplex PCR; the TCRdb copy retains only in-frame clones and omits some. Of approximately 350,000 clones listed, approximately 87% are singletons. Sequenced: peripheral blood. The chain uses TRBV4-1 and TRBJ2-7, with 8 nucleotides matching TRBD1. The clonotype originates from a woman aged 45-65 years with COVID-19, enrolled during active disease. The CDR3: CASSHEPGRGQEQYF. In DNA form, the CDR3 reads TGCGCCAGCAGCCACGAACCGGGCAGGGGGCAGGAGCAGTACTTC.